This section outlines one T cell receptor (beta chain) sequence together with its context. The sample is drawn from a study of CD8 T cells in Susac syndrome. The authors sequenced TCR beta from blood CD8+ and CD4+ T cells. Germline CDR1 reads MNHNS; CDR2 reads SASEGT. Trimming removed 2 bases from V and 6 bases from J; junction bases left unmatched: 3. This CDR3 is 14 amino acids long. cDNA came from roughly 0.47 to 1 ug RNA primed by random hexamers. The method of amplification for TCR beta CDR3 was immunoSEQ multiplex PCR, covering 54 Vbeta and 13 Jbeta. TCRdb passed the immunoSEQ multiplex PCR reads through MiXCR, listing each CDR3 protein once. The repertoire holds 150,000 to 200,000 distinct CDR3 sequences, with 85% to 95% as singletons.

The sequence was obtained from a human donor with Susac syndrome. Sample: CD4+ T cells from PBMCs. The rearrangement links TRBV6-1 to TRBJ1-5; 8 bases map to TRBD1. The CDR3 sequence is CASSEQGARQPQHF. In nucleotides, the CDR3 is TGTGCCAGCAGTGAACAGGGGGCGCGTCAGCCCCAGCATTTT.